This TCR beta chain came from a study of Ad26.COV2.S vaccination and SARS-CoV-2 variants. Specified treatment: around 19 received Ad26.COV2.S at low or high dose, single or two shots; about 5 received placebo; per-sample allocation not given. Sample collection was performed on day 63 after the first vaccine or placebo injection. The junction had 8 bases not matched to a gene; V was cut back by 5 bases and J by 10 bases. This CDR3 is built from 14 residues. CDR1 and CDR2 from the germline V gene are WSHSY and SAAADI. Some clones are missing from TCRdb's copy, which holds only in-frame ones; the method was immunoSEQ multiplex PCR. The top ten hold roughly 3% of the sample, which has about 390,000 clones, 88% seen once.

This sample comprised peripheral blood, obtained in a trial of Ad26.COV2.S vaccine versus placebo. V gene TRBV10-2 combines with J gene TRBJ1-6; TRBD1 aligns across 7 bases. This receptor was taken from a person between 18 and 65 years old who received the Ad26.COV2.S COVID-19 vaccine or a placebo. This CDR3 reads CASSITGVGSPLHF. The CDR3 DNA reads TGCGCCAGCAGTATTACAGGGGTGGGATCACCCCTCCACTTT.